The sequence of this T cell receptor beta chain was determined in a study of blood T cell repertoires in COVID-19. Study-level information: Sites across the United States, Italy and Spain contributed samples from acute and convalescent COVID-19.

As handled by the study authors: Reference gene primers were amplified, and this amplification served to estimate nucleated cell counts. TCRdb's table, derived via immunoSEQ multiplex PCR, lists solely in-frame clones and lacks some. V and J calls and clone size follow that table, whereas D and trimming were derived from the DNA. The table shows 150,000 to 200,000 clones, with approximately 91% occurring only once. V was trimmed by 2 bases and J by 4 bases, leaving 15 bases between them. The CDR3 is 15 residues long. CDR1 SGHRS and CDR2 YFSETQ come from the germline V gene. The V call is TRBV5-1, the J call TRBJ1-2; TRBD1 might be the D (6 bases). Sequenced material: peripheral blood. The receptor was isolated from a man in his sixties or seventies with active or convalescent COVID-19. The CDR3 bases are TGCGCCAGCAGCTTCTCTTGGACAGCTAGCTATGGCTACACCTTC. As protein: CASSFSWTASYGYTF.